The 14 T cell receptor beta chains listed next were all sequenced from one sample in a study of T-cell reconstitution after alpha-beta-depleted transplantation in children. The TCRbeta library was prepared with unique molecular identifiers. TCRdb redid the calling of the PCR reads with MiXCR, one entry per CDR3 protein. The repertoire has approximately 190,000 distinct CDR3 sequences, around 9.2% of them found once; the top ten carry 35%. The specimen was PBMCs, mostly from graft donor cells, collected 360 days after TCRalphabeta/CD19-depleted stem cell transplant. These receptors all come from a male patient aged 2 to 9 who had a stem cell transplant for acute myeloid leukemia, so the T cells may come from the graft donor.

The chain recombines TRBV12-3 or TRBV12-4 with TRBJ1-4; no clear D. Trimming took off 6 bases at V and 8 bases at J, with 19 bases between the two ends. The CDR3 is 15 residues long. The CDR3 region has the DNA TGTGCCAGCAGGGCGTTGGACCCAAGCCCGGAAAAACTGTTTTTT. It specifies CASRALDPSPEKLFF.

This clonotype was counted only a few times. CDR3 sequence: CATLDRPEGNEQFF. In nucleotides, the CDR3 is TGTGCCACTTTAGACAGGCCGGAGGGCAATGAGCAGTTCTTC. The chain recombines TRBV10-3 with TRBJ2-1; D is perhaps TRBD1 or TRBD2 (6 bases each). Per germline, CDR1 ENHRY and CDR2 SYGVKD. The CDR3 contains 14 residues. Deletions cut 10 bases from V and 6 bases from J, with 19 bases between.

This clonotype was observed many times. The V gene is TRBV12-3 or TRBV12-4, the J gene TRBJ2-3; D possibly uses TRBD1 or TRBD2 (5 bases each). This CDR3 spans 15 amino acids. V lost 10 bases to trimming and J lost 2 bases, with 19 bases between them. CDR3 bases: TGTGCCACAAACCGGGGACCAATAATCACAGATACGCAGTATTTT. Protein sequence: CATNRGPIITDTQYF.

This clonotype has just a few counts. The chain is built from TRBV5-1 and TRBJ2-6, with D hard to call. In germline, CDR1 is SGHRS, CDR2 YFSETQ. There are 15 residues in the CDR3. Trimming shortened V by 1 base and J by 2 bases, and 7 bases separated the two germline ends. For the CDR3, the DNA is TGCGCCAGCAGCTTGTCTATAGCTGGGGCCAACGTCCTGACTTTC. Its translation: CASSLSIAGANVLTF. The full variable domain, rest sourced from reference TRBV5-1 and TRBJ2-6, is KAGVTQTPRYLIKTRGQQVTLSCSPISGHRSVSWYQQTPGQGLQFLFEYFSETQRNKGNFPGRFSGRQFSNSRSEMNVSTLELGDSALYLCASSLSIAGANVLTFGAGSRLTVL.

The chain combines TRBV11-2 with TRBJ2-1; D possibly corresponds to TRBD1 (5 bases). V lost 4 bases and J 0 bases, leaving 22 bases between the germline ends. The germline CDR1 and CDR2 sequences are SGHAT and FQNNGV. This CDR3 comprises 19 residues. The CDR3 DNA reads TGTGCCAGCAGCTCGTTGGGGCGATGGAGTACGAGCTCCTACAATGAGCAGTTCTTC. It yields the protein CASSSLGRWSTSSYNEQFF.

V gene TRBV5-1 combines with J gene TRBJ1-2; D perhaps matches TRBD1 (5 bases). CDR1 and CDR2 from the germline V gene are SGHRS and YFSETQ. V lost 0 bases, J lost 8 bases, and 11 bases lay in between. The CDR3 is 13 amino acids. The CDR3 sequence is CASSLVVGDGYTF. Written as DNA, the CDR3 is TGCGCCAGCAGCTTGGTAGTCGGGGACGGCTACACCTTC.

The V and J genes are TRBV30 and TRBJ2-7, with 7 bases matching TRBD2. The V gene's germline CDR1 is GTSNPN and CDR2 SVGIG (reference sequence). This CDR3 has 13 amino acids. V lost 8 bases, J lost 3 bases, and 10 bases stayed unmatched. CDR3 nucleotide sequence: TGTGCCCTGAACGCGGGAGTATTCTACGAGCAGTACTTC. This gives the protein CALNAGVFYEQYF.

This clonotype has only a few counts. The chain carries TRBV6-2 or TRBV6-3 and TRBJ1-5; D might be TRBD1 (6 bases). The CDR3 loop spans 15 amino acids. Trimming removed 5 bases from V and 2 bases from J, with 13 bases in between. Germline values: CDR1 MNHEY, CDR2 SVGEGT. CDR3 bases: TGTGCCAGCAGTCAGGGGTGGGGTCGCAATCAGCCCCAGCATTTT. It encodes CASSQGWGRNQPQHF.

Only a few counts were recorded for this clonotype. The CDR3: CASSLAPLRETQYF. The CDR3 DNA follows: TGTGCCAGCAGCTTAGCCCCCCTGAGGGAGACCCAGTACTTC. The chain joins TRBV7-9 to TRBJ2-5; D uncertain. In germline, CDR1 is SEHNR, CDR2 FQNEAQ (reference sequence). Trimming cost V 0 bases and J 5 bases, with 10 bases left between them. The CDR3 covers 14 residues. The full variable domain, in which reference TRBV7-9 and TRBJ2-5 provide the parts outside the CDR3, is DTGVSQNPRHKITKRGQNVTFRCDPISEHNRLYWYRQTLGQGPEFLTYFQNEAQLEKSRLLSDRFSAERPKGSFSTLEIQRTEQGDSAMYLCASSLAPLRETQYFGPGTRLLVL.

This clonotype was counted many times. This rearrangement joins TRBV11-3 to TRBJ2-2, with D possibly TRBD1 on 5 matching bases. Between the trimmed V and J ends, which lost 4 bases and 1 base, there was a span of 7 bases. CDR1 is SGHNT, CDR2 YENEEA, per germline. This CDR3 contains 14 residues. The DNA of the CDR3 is TGTGCCAGCAGCTCCGGACAGAACACCGGGGAGCTGTTTTTT. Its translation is CASSSGQNTGELFF.

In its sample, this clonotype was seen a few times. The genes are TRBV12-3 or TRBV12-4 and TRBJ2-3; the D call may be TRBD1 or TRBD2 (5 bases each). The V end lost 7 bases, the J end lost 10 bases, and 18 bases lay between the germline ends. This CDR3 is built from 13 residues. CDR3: CASNKNGASSQYF. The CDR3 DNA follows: TGTGCCAGCAACAAGAACGGGGCAAGTTCGCAGTATTTT.

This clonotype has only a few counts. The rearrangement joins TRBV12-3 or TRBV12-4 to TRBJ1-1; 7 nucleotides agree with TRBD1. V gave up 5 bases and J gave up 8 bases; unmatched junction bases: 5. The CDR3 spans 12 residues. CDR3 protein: CASSLQQGEAFF. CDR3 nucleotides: TGTGCCAGCAGTCTCCAACAGGGGGAAGCTTTCTTT.

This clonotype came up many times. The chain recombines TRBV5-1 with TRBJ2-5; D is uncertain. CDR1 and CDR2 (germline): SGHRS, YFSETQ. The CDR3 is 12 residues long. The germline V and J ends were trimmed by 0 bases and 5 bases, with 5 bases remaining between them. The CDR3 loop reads CASSLASETQYF. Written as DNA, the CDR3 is TGCGCCAGCAGCTTGGCCTCGGAGACCCAGTACTTC.

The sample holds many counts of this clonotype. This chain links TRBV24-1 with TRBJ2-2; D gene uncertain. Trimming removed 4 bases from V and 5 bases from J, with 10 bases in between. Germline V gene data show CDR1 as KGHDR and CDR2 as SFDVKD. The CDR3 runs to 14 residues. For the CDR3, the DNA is TGTGCCACCAGTGACCCTACAGTGACCGGGGAGCTGTTTTTT. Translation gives CATSDPTVTGELFF.